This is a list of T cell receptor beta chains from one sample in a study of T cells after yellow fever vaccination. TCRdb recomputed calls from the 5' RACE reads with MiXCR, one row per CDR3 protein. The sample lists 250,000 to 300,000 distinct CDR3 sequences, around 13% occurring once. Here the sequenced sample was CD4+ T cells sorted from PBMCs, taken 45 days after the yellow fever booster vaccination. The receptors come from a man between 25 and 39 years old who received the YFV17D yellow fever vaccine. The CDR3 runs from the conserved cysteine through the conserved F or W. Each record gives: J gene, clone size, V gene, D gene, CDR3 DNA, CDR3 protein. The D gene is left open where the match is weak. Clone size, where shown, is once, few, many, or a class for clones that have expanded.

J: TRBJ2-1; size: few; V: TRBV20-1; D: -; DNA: TGCAGTGCTAGAGATCCCCGGAAGAGCTCCTACAATGAGCAGTTCTTC; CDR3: CSARDPRKSSYNEQFF
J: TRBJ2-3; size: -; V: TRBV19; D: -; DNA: TGTGCCAGTAGGGAAGGGCGGTCTACCAAGGATACGCAGTATTTT; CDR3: CASREGRSTKDTQYF
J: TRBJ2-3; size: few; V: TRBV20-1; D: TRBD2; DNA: TGCAGTGCTAGGACTAGCGGGAGAGCAGATACGCAGTATTTT; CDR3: CSARTSGRADTQYF
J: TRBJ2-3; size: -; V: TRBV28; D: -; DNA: TGTGCCGCCCCAGGGCTGGGGTCTAGCACAGATACGCAGTATTTT; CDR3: CAAPGLGSSTDTQYF
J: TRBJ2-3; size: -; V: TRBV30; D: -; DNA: TGTGCCTGGTCTGCCCCTAGCACAGATACGCAGTATTTT; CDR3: CAWSAPSTDTQYF
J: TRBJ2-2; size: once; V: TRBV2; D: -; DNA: TGTACCAGCAGTGAAGAAGGGATCGGCGGGGAGCTGTTTTTT; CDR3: CTSSEEGIGGELFF
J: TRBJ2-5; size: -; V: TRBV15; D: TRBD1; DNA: TGTGCCACCAGCACCTCCCGGACAGGGTCGGGGACCCAGTACTTC; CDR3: CATSTSRTGSGTQYF
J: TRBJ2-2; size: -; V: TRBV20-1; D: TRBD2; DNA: TGCAGTGCTAGAAGGACTAGCGCCGGGGAGCTGTTTTTT; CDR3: CSARRTSAGELFF
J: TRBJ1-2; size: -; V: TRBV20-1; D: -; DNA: TGCAGTGCTAGAGATCTAGATGGATATGGCTACACCTTC; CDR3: CSARDLDGYGYTF
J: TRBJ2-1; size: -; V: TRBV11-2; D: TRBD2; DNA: TGTGCCAGCAGCTTACTAGCGGGAGGTCCGAGGGAGGAGCAGTTCTTC; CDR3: CASSLLAGGPREEQFF
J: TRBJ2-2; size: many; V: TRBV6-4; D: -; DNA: TGTGCCAGCAGTGAAATGTATCCCGGGGAGCTGTTTTTT; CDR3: CASSEMYPGELFF
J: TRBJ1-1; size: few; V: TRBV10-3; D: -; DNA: TGTGCCATCAATACCCTCGGGAACACTGAAGCTTTCTTT; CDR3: CAINTLGNTEAFF
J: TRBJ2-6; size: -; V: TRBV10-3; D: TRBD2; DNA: TGTGCCATCGGCGCGGGAGGGCCTACTGGGGCCAACGTCCTGACTTTC; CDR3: CAIGAGGPTGANVLTF
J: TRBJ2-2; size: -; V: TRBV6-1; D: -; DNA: TGTGCCAGCAAGTACGGGGAGCTGTTTTTT; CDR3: CASKYGELFF
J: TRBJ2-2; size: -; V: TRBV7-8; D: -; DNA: TGTGCCAGCAGCCGGGCCGGGGAGCTGTTTTTT; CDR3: CASSRAGELFF
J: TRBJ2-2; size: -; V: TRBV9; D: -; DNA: TGTGCCAGCAGCGTAGACCCAGTGAACACCGGGGAGCTGTTTTTT; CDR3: CASSVDPVNTGELFF
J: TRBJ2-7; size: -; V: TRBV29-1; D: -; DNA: TGCAGCGGAATAAGAGGGGAATACGAGCAGTACTTC; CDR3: CSGIRGEYEQYF
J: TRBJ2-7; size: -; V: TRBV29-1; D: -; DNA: TGCAGCGTTGCCCCTAGTTCCTACGAGCAGTACTTC; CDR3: CSVAPSSYEQYF
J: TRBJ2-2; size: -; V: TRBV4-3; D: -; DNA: TGCGCCAGCAGCCAAGGGGGGGACACCGGGGAGCTGTTTTTT; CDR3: CASSQGGDTGELFF
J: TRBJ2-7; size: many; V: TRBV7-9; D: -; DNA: TGTGCCAGCAGCTTGGGGGTGAAAAAATCCTACGAGCAGTACTTC; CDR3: CASSLGVKKSYEQYF
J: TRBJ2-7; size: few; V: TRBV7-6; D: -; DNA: TGTGCCAGCAGCCCCCGTACTCGGCCCTACGAGCAGTACTTC; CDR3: CASSPRTRPYEQYF
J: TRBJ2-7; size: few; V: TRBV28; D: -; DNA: TGTGCCAGCATCCCGACGGGGAGCTCCTACGAGCAGTACTTC; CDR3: CASIPTGSSYEQYF
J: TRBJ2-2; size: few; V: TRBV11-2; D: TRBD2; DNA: TGTGCCAGCAGCTTATTGCGCGGGAGTAACACCGGGGAGCTGTTTTTT; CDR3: CASSLLRGSNTGELFF
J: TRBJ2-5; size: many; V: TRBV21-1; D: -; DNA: TGTGCCAGCAGCAAAGATGGGCTTGAGACCCAGTACTTC; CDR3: CASSKDGLETQYF
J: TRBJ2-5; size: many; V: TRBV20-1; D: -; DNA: TGCAGTGCCCCGGGATACTCTCAAGAGACCCAGTACTTC; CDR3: CSAPGYSQETQYF
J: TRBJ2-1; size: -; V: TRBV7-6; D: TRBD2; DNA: TGTGCCAGCAGCTTAGGTCCAGCGGGAGCGGGCAATGAGCAGTTCTTC; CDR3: CASSLGPAGAGNEQFF